This T cell receptor beta chain stems from a study of T cells in tuberculosis. Some clones are missing from TCRdb's copy, which holds only in-frame ones; the method was immunoSEQ multiplex PCR. The sample lists around 30,000 clones, 90% occurring once. Notes on this clone: Its antigen is currently unknown.

Notes on the study in general: Selection depended on which cryopreserved specimens were available.

CDR1 is MDHEN, CDR2 SYDVKM, per germline. V lost 3 bases, J lost 6 bases, and 8 bases lay in between. CDR3 size: 13 residues. This TCR came from a donor between 5 and 29 years old with latent tuberculosis or without tuberculosis infection. V gene TRBV28 combines with J gene TRBJ2-2, with D uncertain. The sample taken for sequencing was PBMCs. The CDR3 here is CASSFFLSGELFF. The CDR3 DNA reads TGTGCCAGCAGTTTCTTTCTATCCGGGGAGCTGTTTTTT.